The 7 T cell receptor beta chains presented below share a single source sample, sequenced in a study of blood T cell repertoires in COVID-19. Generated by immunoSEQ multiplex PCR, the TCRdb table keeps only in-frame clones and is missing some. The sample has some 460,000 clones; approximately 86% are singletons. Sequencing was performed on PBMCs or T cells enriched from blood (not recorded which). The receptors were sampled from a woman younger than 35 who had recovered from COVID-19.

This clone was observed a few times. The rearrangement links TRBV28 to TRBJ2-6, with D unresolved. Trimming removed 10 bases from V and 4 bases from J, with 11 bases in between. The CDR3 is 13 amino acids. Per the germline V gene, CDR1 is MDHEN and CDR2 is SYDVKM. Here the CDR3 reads CATQNSGANVLTF. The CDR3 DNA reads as TGTGCCACCCAGAATTCCGGGGCCAACGTCCTGACTTTC.

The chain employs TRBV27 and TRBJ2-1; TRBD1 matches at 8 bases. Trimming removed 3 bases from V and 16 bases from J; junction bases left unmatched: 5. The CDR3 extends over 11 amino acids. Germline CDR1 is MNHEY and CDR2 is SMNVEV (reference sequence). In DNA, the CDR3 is TGTGCCAGCAGTTTGGGACAGGCCAAATTCTTC. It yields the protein CASSLGQAKFF.

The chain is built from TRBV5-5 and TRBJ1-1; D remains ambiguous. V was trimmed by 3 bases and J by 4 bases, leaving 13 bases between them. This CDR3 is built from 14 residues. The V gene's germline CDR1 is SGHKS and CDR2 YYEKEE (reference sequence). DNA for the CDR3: TGTGCCAGCAGCTCCGTTTATGAGGGCACTGAAGCTTTCTTT. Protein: CASSSVYEGTEAFF.

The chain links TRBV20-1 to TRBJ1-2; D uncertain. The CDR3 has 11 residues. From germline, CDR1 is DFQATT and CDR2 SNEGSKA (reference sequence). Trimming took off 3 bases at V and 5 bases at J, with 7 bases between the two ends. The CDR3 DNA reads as TGCAGTGCTAGTGCGGGGTATGGCTACACCTTC. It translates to CSASAGYGYTF.

The CDR3 is CASSQGSGNTGELFF. In nucleotides, the CDR3 is TGTGCCAGCAGCCAAGGATCAGGGAACACCGGGGAGCTGTTTTTT. The J gene is TRBJ2-2, the V gene TRBV3-1 (or the pseudogene TRBV3-2); no definite D call. CDR3 length: 15 residues. Per germline, CDR1 LGHDT and CDR2 YNNKEL (reference sequence). The V end lost 1 base, the J end lost 1 base, and 7 bases lay between the germline ends.

CDR3 region: CASRYAGTSGAGELFF. For the CDR3, the DNA is TGTGCCAGTAGGTACGCCGGGACTAGCGGGGCCGGGGAGCTGTTTTTT. V gene TRBV19 combines with J gene TRBJ2-2; 13 bases fit TRBD2. The CDR3 contains 16 residues. The V and J ends lost 6 bases and 6 bases, in that order; junction bases with no gene match: 7. Germline V gene lookup returns CDR1 LNHDA and CDR2 SQIVND (reference sequence).

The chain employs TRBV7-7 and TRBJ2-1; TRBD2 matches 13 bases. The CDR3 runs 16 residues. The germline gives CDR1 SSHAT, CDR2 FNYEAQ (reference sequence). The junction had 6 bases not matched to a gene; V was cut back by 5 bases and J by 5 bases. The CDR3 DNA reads TGTGCCAGCAGCCCCGTGGGACTAGCGGGGAACAATGAGCAGTTCTTC. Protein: CASSPVGLAGNNEQFF. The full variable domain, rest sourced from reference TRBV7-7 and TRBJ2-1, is GAGVSQSPRYKVTKRGQDVTLRCDPISSHATLYWYQQALGQGPEFLTYFNYEAQPDKSGLPSDRFSAERPEGSISTLTIQRTEQRDSAMYRCASSPVGLAGNNEQFFGPGTRLTVL.